A selection of T cell receptor beta chains follows, all from one sample in a study of OX40 agonist ivuxolimab in advanced cancers. Measured with immunoSEQ multiplex PCR; TCRdb has only the in-frame clones, and not every one. The sample consists of 30,000 to 40,000 clones, 75% to 85% of them appearing once. This sample comprised CD4+ or CD8+ T cells sorted from blood, obtained in a trial of the OX40 agonist ivuxolimab. Receptor source: an adult with an advanced solid tumor such as melanoma, head and neck, liver or kidney cancer. Each CDR3 is given with its conserved first and last residue. D genes are given only for firm matches. The size entry is marked missing in some rows and otherwise reads once, few, many or a size class.

NA,NA,TRBJ1-5,TRBV6-1,TGTGCCAGCAGAGAAGGGAGAGGGCGTCAGCCCCAGCATTTT,CASREGRGRQPQHF
NA,NA,TRBJ2-5,TRBV7-9,TGTGCCAGCAGCGCAACCAGGGGGCGGGGGGAGACCCAGTACTTC,CASSATRGRGETQYF
TRBD1,NA,TRBJ2-7,TRBV7-6,TGTGCCAGCAGCCGCTCTGGACAGGCGGTCTACGAGCAGTACTTC,CASSRSGQAVYEQYF
TRBD1,NA,TRBJ1-1,TRBV6-6,TGTGCCAGCAGTTATCCAGGGGGAACTGAAGCTTTCTTT,CASSYPGGTEAFF
TRBD1,NA,TRBJ1-3,TRBV6-6,TGTGCCAGCAGGGGGGTGGGGACAGACTCTGGAAACACCATATATTTT,CASRGVGTDSGNTIYF
NA,NA,TRBJ2-5,TRBV7-3,TGTGCCAGCAGCCCAGGACCCAAAGAGACCCAGTACTTC,CASSPGPKETQYF
TRBD2,NA,TRBJ2-7,TRBV14,TGTGCCAGCAGCCCCGGACTAGCGGGATTCGAGCAGTACTTC,CASSPGLAGFEQYF
TRBD1,NA,TRBJ2-7,TRBV2,TGTGCCAGCAGTGAAGAATGGACAGGAAAAGAGCAGTACTTC,CASSEEWTGKEQYF
TRBD1,few,TRBJ2-7,TRBV11-3,TGTGCCAGCAGCTTAGCGGCAGGGGGCGCTTCCGAGCAGTACTTC,CASSLAAGGASEQYF
TRBD2,NA,TRBJ2-7,TRBV6-5,TGTGCCAGCAGTACCGGGACTAGCGGAACCTACGAGCAGTACTTC,CASSTGTSGTYEQYF
NA,NA,TRBJ2-1,TRBV7-2,TGTGCCAGCAGTTTTAGCGTGGAATCCTACAATGAGCAGTTCTTC,CASSFSVESYNEQFF
TRBD1,NA,TRBJ1-5,TRBV2,TGTGCCAGCAGTTCCGTCAGGGGGAGCAATCAGCCCCAGCATTTT,CASSSVRGSNQPQHF
TRBD1,NA,TRBJ2-7,TRBV28,TGTGCCAGCAGTAGCCCGCAGGGGGTATCTAGCGAGCAGTACTTC,CASSSPQGVSSEQYF
NA,NA,TRBJ2-7,TRBV5-1,TGCGCCAGCAGTAGGGGAGGCGACTACGAGCAGTACTTC,CASSRGGDYEQYF
NA,once,TRBJ2-7,TRBV5-1,TGCGCCAGCAGCTTGACAGGGTCGGAATACGAGCAGTACTTC,CASSLTGSEYEQYF
NA,NA,TRBJ2-2,TRBV6-5,TGTGCCAGCAGTTCACAGGGGAGGGGGACCGGGGAGCTGTTTTTT,CASSSQGRGTGELFF
NA,NA,TRBJ2-1,TRBV4-3,TGCGCCAGCAGCCAAGAGGGTGGAGGAAGAAAGGGGGACTTACGAACAGACGAGCAGTTCTTC,CASSQEGGGRKGDLRTDEQFF